The sequence of this T cell receptor beta chain was determined in a study of T cells after yellow fever vaccination (dated by TCRdb to the late 2010s). Looking at the study overall: Libraries from fractions with low cell numbers were prepared with the SMART-Seq v4 Ultra Low Input RNA kit. To track T-cell clones before and after primary and booster YFV17D yellow fever vaccination, bulk TCR alpha and beta repertoires were sequenced longitudinally. The cohort comprised two healthy male donors, one aged 18 to 30 and one aged 30 to 40 years. Blood samples were taken at several timepoints before and after primary and secondary immunization, and bulk PBMC replicates and cell subsets were isolated.

Findings and caveats that apply to the study as a whole: A small share of clonotypes was detected in both CD4 and CD8 compartments, with the overlap likely arising from convergent recombination. Compared with the primary T-cell response, the secondary T-cell response was faster but weaker, reaching its peak on day 5 rather than on day 15. Most clones expanded after primary vaccination were re-detected after the booster (approximately 96% of CD4 and around nine tenths of CD8), suggesting broad memory maintenance. Computational filtering was required because FACS-sorted repertoires could contain abundant contaminating clonotypes from the bulk population. Only two donors were included in the study, so the extent to which the findings can be generalized is limited.

The CDR3 covers 14 residues, taking in both the cysteine and the phenylalanine. The retained sequence is limited to the CDR3, 42 bases, with the frame set at the first base. The germline V gene sets CDR1 to MNHEY and CDR2 to SVGAGI. A note on this clonotype: This receptor's antigen is unknown. Given a much more abundant clone one base away, this may be a read error.

Per the publication, the treatment or condition label means: live attenuated yellow fever vaccine strain. A standard Ficoll-Paque protocol was used to isolate PBMCs from peripheral blood. Dynabeads CD4 and CD8 positive selection kits were used to isolate the CD4 and CD8 T-cell fractions. RNA was extracted with TriZol from bulk PBMCs, CD4 and CD8 fractions, and dextramer-positive and dextramer-negative fractions. TCR cDNA was synthesized by 5'RACE template switching, through which a universal primer site and unique molecular identifiers were introduced. Priming for cDNA synthesis came from both the TCR alpha and TCR beta constant segments. Two PCR steps were used to amplify libraries, with sample barcodes and sequencing adapters being added in the second step. Sequencing of libraries was performed on Illumina HiSeq 2500 (2x100 bp) or NovaSeq (2x150 bp). In the original analysis: MIGEC was used to demultiplex reads and collapse the reads into UMI consensus sequences, and MiXCR was used for V(D)J alignment. Vaccine-responding clonotypes were identified with edgeR using replicate PBMC samples, with FDR below 0.01 and a log2 fold change above 5 up to day 15 being required. Each bulk clonotype received a CD4 or CD8 identity based on whether the sequenced CD4 or CD8 repertoire contained that clonotype at higher abundance. TCRdb ran its own pipeline on the public reads, namely fastp trimming at Q25 and MiXCR clone calling, and kept in-frame beta chains. Each CDR3 protein appears once, grouped with its most common genes and DNA. TCRdb's processing, not the study's, gives the V and J calls here. This sample is represented by 150,000 or so distinct CDR3 sequences; under 7.5% of them were singletons. Together, the top ten hold more than 2.5% of the sample.

This clonotype was sampled from a man younger than 35 who received the YFV17D yellow fever vaccine. Sequences were derived from CD4+ T cells sorted from PBMCs, sampled about 5 days after the first yellow fever vaccination. Recombination connected TRBV6-5 to TRBJ2-1, with TRBD2 perhaps the D gene, on 7 matching bases. The nucleotides are TGTGCCAGCAGTTCTAAGGGGGGGGTCAATGCGCAGTTCTTC. Its protein product is CASSSKGGVNAQFF.